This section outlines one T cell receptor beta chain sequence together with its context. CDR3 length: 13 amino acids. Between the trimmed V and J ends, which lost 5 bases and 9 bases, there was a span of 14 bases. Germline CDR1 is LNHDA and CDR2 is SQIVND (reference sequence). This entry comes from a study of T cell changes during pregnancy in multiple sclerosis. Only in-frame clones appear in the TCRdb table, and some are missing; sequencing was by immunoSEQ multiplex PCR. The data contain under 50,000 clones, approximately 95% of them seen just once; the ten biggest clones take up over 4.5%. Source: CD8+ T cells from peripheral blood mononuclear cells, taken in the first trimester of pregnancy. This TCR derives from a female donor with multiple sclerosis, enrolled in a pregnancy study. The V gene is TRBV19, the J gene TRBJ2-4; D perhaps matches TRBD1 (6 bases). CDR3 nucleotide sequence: TGTGCCAGTAGTCCAGGGGTATTAGGCATTCAGTACTTC. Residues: CASSPGVLGIQYF.